These 25 T cell receptor beta chains came from one sample sequenced in a study of cytomegalovirus exposure and HLA in healthy donors. The PCR employed 60 Vbeta primers together with 13 Jbeta primers. The repertoire was sequenced with immunoSEQ multiplex PCR; TCRdb's copy has only in-frame clones and lacks some. Of 160,000 or so clones listed, roughly 83% are singletons. The specimen sequenced was PBMCs. These receptors originate from a woman under 30 in good health and CMV-seronegative.

This clone has just a few counts. The chain is built from TRBV11-2 and TRBJ2-1; D is unclear. The CDR3 contains 12 residues. Trimming cost V 0 bases and J 9 bases, with 6 bases left between them. From germline, CDR1 is SGHAT and CDR2 FQNNGV. In nucleotides, the CDR3 is TGTGCCAGCAGCTTAGAATCAGGTGAGCAGTTCTTC. Translation: CASSLESGEQFF. The whole variable domain, filled in from reference TRBV11-2 and TRBJ2-1, reads EAGVAQSPRYKIIEKRQSVAFWCNPISGHATLYWYQQILGQGPKLLIQFQNNGVVDDSQLPKDRFSAERLKGVDSTLKIQPAKLEDSAVYLCASSLESGEQFFGPGTRLTVL.

This sequence joins TRBV4-1 and TRBJ1-1; perhaps TRBD1 as D (6 bases). Germline CDR1 reads MGHRA; CDR2 reads YSYEKL. V was clipped by 3 bases and J by 1 base, with 18 bases between them. The CDR3 length is 17 residues. CDR3 sequence reads: CASSHDPRRGTNTEAFF. CDR3 DNA sequence: TGCGCCAGCAGCCACGACCCTCGAAGGGGGACGAACACTGAAGCTTTCTTT.

J is TRBJ2-7 and V is TRBV5-6; D unclear. V gave up 2 bases and J gave up 1 base, with 10 bases separating them. The CDR3 runs to 14 residues. Germline V gene lookup returns CDR1 SGHDT and CDR2 YYEEEE. CDR3 bases: TGTGCCAGCAGCTTAGCGTCTCTTTCCTACGAGCAGTACTTC. As protein: CASSLASLSYEQYF. Based on the CDR3 plus reference TRBV5-6 and TRBJ2-7, the full variable domain is DAGVTQSPTHLIKTRGQQVTLRCSPKSGHDTVSWYQQALGQGPQFIFQYYEEEERQRGNFPDRFSGHQFPNYSSELNVNALLLGDSALYLCASSLASLSYEQYFGPGTRLTVT.

The genes are TRBV7-3 and TRBJ2-5; no clear D. This CDR3 region has 13 residues. CDR1 is SGHTA, CDR2 FQGTGA, per germline. V lost 0 bases, J lost 2 bases, and 4 bases lay in between. The CDR3 is CASSLTAQETQYF. DNA of the CDR3: TGTGCCAGCAGCTTAACAGCACAAGAGACCCAGTACTTC.

This clone was counted a single time. The J gene is TRBJ2-6, the V gene TRBV6-5, with 7 bases matching TRBD1. The CDR3 covers 15 residues. The germline CDR1 and CDR2 sequences are MNHEY and SVGAGI. Unmatched junction bases numbered 5, after V lost 7 bases and J lost 2 bases. In DNA form, the CDR3 reads TGTGCCAGCAAAATCCAGGGGGCTGGGGCCAACGTCCTGACTTTC. It codes for CASKIQGAGANVLTF.

The DNA for the CDR3 is TGCAGCGTTGAGGACAGGGACACTGAAGCTTTCTTT. Translated: CSVEDRDTEAFF. V and J are TRBV29-1 and TRBJ1-1; 8 nucleotides align to TRBD1. Germline CDR1 SQVTM, CDR2 ANQGSEA. The V gene end was trimmed by 3 bases and the J gene end by 3 bases; junction bases not matched to a gene: 0. This CDR3 is 12 amino acids long. Drawing the rest from reference TRBV29-1 and TRBJ1-1, the complete variable domain is SAVISQKPSRDICQRGTSLTIQCQVDSQVTMMFWYRQQPGQSLTLIATANQGSEATYESGFVIDKFPISRPNLTFSTLTVSNMSPEDSSIYLCSVEDRDTEAFFGQGTRLTVV.

The chain is built from TRBV7-9 and TRBJ2-7; no reliable D call. This CDR3 has 15 residues. Germline V CDR1 and CDR2: SEHNR, FQNEAQ (reference sequence). V was shortened by 2 bases and J by 5 bases, with 16 bases between the two germline ends. This CDR3 reads CASSLFGDKVHEQYF. In DNA form, the CDR3 reads TGTGCCAGCAGCTTATTTGGTGACAAGGTCCACGAGCAGTACTTC. Full variable domain (outside the CDR3, taken from reference TRBV7-9 and TRBJ2-7): DTGVSQNPRHKITKRGQNVTFRCDPISEHNRLYWYRQTLGQGPEFLTYFQNEAQLEKSRLLSDRFSAERPKGSFSTLEIQRTEQGDSAMYLCASSLFGDKVHEQYFGPGTRLTVT.

This sequence joins TRBV10-2 and TRBJ2-5; 15 nucleotides line up with TRBD2. V lost 6 bases and J lost 7; bases outside the gene matches: 9. The CDR3 covers 16 residues. In germline, CDR1 is WSHSY, CDR2 SAAADI. The CDR3 nucleotides read TGCGCCAGCAGCGTGGGACTAGCGGGGGGCCCATGGACCCAGTACTTC. Its protein is CASSVGLAGGPWTQYF.

This clone occurred a few times. CDR3: CASGGPREPETQYF. The CDR3, as DNA: TGTGCCAGTGGAGGACCCCGCGAGCCAGAGACCCAGTACTTC. The V call is TRBV6-1, the J call TRBJ2-5; TRBD2 might be the D (5 bases). This CDR3 spans 14 amino acids. The germline CDR1 and CDR2 sequences are MNHNS and SASEGT. V lost 9 bases, J lost 4 bases, and 18 bases lay in between.

J is TRBJ1-6 and V is TRBV5-1; D gene unclear. Germline V lookup: CDR1 SGHRS, CDR2 YFSETQ. Deletions cut 4 bases from V and 6 bases from J, with 11 bases between. The CDR3 contains 14 residues. In DNA, the CDR3 is TGCGCCAGCAGCCCCGCGGTTGGTAATTCACCCCTCCACTTT. Its translation is CASSPAVGNSPLHF.

This chain links TRBV15 with TRBJ1-2; D gene unclear. Trimming removed 4 bases at V and 4 bases at J, with 13 bases between. CDR1 is LNHNV and CDR2 is YYDKDF in the germline V gene (reference sequence). The CDR3 length is 14 residues. CDR3 amino acids: CATSMRPTFYGYTF. Here the CDR3 DNA reads TGTGCCACCAGCATGAGACCGACTTTCTATGGCTACACCTTC.

The chain couples TRBV25-1 to TRBJ2-7; D ambiguous. The germline CDR1 and CDR2 sequences are MGHDK and SYGVNS. With 6 bases removed from V and 3 bases from J, the gap between germline ends came to 12 bases. There are 13 residues in the CDR3. The CDR3, as DNA: TGTGCCAGCAGATTAACGGGTAGCTACGAGCAGTACTTC. Its translation: CASRLTGSYEQYF.

V and J are TRBV21-1 and TRBJ2-7; the tabulated D call, TRBD1, remains unverified against the DNA. TRBV21-1 represents a pseudogene. CDR3 length equals 15 residues. The CDR3 region is CASNFGPDRGHEQYF. CDR3 DNA sequence: TGTGCCAGCAACTTCGGCCCGGACAGAGGCCACGAGCAGTACTTC.

Only one count was recorded for this clone. This chain links TRBV5-6 with TRBJ1-1; D possibly corresponds to TRBD1 (5 bases). Germline CDR1 is SGHDT and CDR2 is YYEEEE. The CDR3 spans 15 residues. With 3 bases removed from V and 0 bases from J, the gap between germline ends came to 12 bases. The CDR3 coding sequence is TGTGCCAGCAGCTACCCGACAGTGATGAACACTGAAGCTTTCTTT. Translating gives CASSYPTVMNTEAFF.

The chain couples TRBV29-1 to TRBJ1-2; TRBD1 is a possible D gene (6 bases). The CDR3 has 14 amino acids. Germline assignment: CDR1 SQVTM and CDR2 ANQGSEA. Trimming shortened V by 7 bases and J by 6 bases, and 21 bases separated the two germline ends. The CDR3 reads CSGGRTANQDGYTF. CDR3 in DNA: TGCAGCGGGGGCCGGACAGCCAACCAAGATGGCTACACCTTC. Filled out from reference TRBV29-1 and TRBJ1-2, the complete variable domain reads SAVISQKPSRDICQRGTSLTIQCQVDSQVTMMFWYRQQPGQSLTLIATANQGSEATYESGFVIDKFPISRPNLTFSTLTVSNMSPEDSSIYLCSGGRTANQDGYTFGSGTRLTVV.

The genes are TRBV15 and TRBJ1-6, with 9 bases matching TRBD1. CDR1 and CDR2 from the germline V gene are LNHNV and YYDKDF (reference sequence). The CDR3 length is 16 residues. With 2 bases clipped from V and 9 bases from J, the junction kept 8 bases outside the gene matches. CDR3 sequence: CATSRNRGRRGSPLHF. The DNA of the CDR3 is TGTGCCACCAGCAGAAACAGGGGGCGCCGGGGTTCACCCCTCCACTTT.

This chain uses TRBV5-1 with TRBJ1-2, with D perhaps matching TRBD1 (5 bases). This CDR3 has 16 residues. From germline, CDR1 is SGHRS and CDR2 YFSETQ. Trimming left V 0 bases short and J 7 bases short, with 19 bases between. The CDR3 loop reads CASSLGSGALRSGYTF. CDR3 coding DNA: TGCGCCAGCAGCTTGGGGAGCGGGGCGTTGCGTTCTGGCTACACCTTC.

The chain has TRBV19 and TRBJ2-7; a possible D gene is TRBD2 (5 bases). The V gene's germline CDR1 is LNHDA and CDR2 SQIVND (reference sequence). The length of the CDR3 is 15 residues. Trimming took 6 bases from V and 1 from J, leaving 16 bases between them. This chain's CDR3 is CASSPRDRDSYEQYF. CDR3 in DNA: TGTGCCAGTAGCCCCCGAGATCGGGATTCCTACGAGCAGTACTTC.

V gene TRBV11-3 combines with J gene TRBJ2-5; TRBD1 is a possible D gene (5 bases). Trimming pared 5 bases from V and 2 bases from J, leaving 12 bases between. The germline gives CDR1 SGHNT, CDR2 YENEEA. The CDR3 contains 14 residues. The CDR3 loop reads CASSPSGNQETQYF. CDR3 DNA sequence: TGTGCCAGCAGCCCCTCAGGGAATCAAGAGACCCAGTACTTC.

This chain connects TRBV19 to TRBJ1-5; no clear D. V shed 3 bases and J shed 2 bases, with 11 bases lying between them. The length of the CDR3 is 15 residues. The germline CDR1 and CDR2 sequences are LNHDA and SQIVND (reference sequence). The chain's CDR3 is CASSIDLEGNQPQHF. CDR3 nucleotides: TGTGCCAGTAGTATCGACCTAGAAGGCAATCAGCCCCAGCATTTT.

This clone was seen just once. V is TRBV6-5 and J is TRBJ2-3, with 12 bases matching TRBD1. In germline, CDR1 is MNHEY, CDR2 SVGAGI. CDR3 length: 14 residues. J gave up 6 bases and V 6 bases, and 4 bases lay outside the gene matches. The CDR3 region has the DNA TGTGCCAGCAGGCGGGACAGGGGGCGCGATACGCAGTATTTT. It encodes CASRRDRGRDTQYF.

CDR3 in DNA: TGTGCCAGCAGCCTACAGGGTTTCTATGGCTACACCTTC. This translates into CASSLQGFYGYTF. This chain uses TRBV13 with TRBJ1-2, with D maybe TRBD1 (6 bases). Trimming removed 5 bases from V and 4 bases from J, with 11 bases in between. Germline V gene lookup returns CDR1 PRHDT and CDR2 FYEKMQ (reference sequence). This CDR3 contains 13 residues.

The genes are TRBV11-3 and TRBJ2-3, with D possibly TRBD1 on 6 matching bases. The length of the CDR3 is 15 residues. In germline, CDR1 is SGHNT, CDR2 YENEEA. The V gene lost 5 bases and the J gene lost 5 bases, with 17 bases spanning the gap. Here the CDR3 reads CASSDRRSSGDTQYF. CDR3 coding DNA: TGTGCCAGCAGCGACAGGAGGAGTTCGGGAGATACGCAGTATTTT.

The CDR3 reads CASSLSLSPGYTF. In nucleotides, the CDR3 is TGTGCCAGCAGCCTATCACTTAGCCCCGGCTACACCTTC. The rearrangement links TRBV13 to TRBJ1-2; unclear D gene. CDR3 length equals 13 residues. Germline V gives CDR1 PRHDT, CDR2 FYEKMQ (reference sequence). Trimming removed 5 bases at V and 8 bases at J, with 15 bases between.

The chain employs TRBV5-4 and TRBJ1-1; a possible D gene is TRBD1 (5 bases). With 5 bases removed from V and 4 bases from J, the gap between germline ends came to 12 bases. The CDR3 runs 13 residues. CDR1 SGHNT and CDR2 YYREEE come from the germline V gene (reference sequence). The CDR3 DNA follows: TGTGCCAGCAGTAATGACAGACGCACTGAAGCTTTCTTT. This sequence encodes CASSNDRRTEAFF.